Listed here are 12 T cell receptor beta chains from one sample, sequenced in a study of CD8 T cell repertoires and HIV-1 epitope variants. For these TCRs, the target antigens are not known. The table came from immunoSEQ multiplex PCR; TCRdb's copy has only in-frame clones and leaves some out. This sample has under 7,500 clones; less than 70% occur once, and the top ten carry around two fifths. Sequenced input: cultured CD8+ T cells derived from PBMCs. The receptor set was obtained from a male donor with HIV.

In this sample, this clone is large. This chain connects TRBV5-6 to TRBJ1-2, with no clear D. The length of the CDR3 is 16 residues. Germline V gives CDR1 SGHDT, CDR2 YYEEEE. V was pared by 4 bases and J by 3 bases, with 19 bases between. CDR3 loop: CASSPWPVELDYGYTF. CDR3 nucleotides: TGTGCCAGCAGCCCTTGGCCGGTAGAATTGGACTATGGCTACACCTTC.

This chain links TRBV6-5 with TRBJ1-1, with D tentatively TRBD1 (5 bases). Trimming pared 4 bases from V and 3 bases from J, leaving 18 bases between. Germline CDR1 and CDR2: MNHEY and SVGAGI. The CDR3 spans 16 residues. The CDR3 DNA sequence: TGTGCCAGCAGTTCCCTGCGGGGGGGGATCGACACTGAAGCTTTCTTT. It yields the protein CASSSLRGGIDTEAFF.

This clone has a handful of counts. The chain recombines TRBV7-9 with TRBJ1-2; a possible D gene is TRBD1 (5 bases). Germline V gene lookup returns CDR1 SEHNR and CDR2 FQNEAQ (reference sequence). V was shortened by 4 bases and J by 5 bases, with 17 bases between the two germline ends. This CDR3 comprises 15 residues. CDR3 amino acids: CASSYPTTGTYGYTF. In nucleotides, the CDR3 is TGTGCCAGCAGCTACCCAACGACGGGGACTTATGGCTACACCTTC.

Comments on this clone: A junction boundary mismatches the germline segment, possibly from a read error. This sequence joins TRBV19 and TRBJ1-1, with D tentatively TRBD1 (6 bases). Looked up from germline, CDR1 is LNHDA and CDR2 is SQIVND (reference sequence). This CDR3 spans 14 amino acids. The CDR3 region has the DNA TGTACCAGTAGTATAGGGGGAGGGAACACTGAAGCTTTCTTT. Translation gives CTSSIGGGNTEAFF.

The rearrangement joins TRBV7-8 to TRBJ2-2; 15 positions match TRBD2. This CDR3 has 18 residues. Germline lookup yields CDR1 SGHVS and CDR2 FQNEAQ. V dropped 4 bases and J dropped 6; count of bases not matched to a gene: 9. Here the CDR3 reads CASSSGLAGGPAAGELFF. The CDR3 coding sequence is TGTGCCAGCAGCTCTGGACTAGCGGGAGGGCCTGCCGCCGGGGAGCTGTTTTTT.

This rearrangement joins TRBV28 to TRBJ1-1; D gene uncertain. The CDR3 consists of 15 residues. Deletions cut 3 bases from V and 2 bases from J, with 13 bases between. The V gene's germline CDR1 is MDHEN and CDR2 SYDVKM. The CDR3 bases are TGTGCCAGCAGTTTGCGGCTGGTAGCTAACACTGAAGCTTTCTTT. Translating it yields CASSLRLVANTEAFF.

CDR3 protein: CASSLSPGQGNEKLFF. The CDR3 DNA is TGTGCCAGCAGCTTATCTCCGGGACAGGGGAATGAAAAACTGTTTTTT. The chain links TRBV5-4 to TRBJ1-4; 10 positions agree with TRBD1. Per the germline V gene, CDR1 is SGHNT and CDR2 is YYREEE (reference sequence). The length of the CDR3 is 16 residues. The V and J ends lost 2 bases and 5 bases, in that order; junction bases with no gene match: 6.

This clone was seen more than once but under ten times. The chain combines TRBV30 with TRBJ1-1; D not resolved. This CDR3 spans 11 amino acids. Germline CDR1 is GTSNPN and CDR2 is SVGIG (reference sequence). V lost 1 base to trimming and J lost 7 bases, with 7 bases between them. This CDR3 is CAWSEEVEAFF. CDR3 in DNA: TGTGCCTGGAGTGAAGAGGTTGAAGCTTTCTTT.

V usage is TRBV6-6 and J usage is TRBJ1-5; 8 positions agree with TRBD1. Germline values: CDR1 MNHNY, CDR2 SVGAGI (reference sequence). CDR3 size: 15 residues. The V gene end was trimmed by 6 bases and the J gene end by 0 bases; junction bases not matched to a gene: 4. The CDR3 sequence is CASSKQGDSNQPQHF. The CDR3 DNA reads TGTGCCAGCAGCAAACAGGGGGATAGCAATCAGCCCCAGCATTTT.

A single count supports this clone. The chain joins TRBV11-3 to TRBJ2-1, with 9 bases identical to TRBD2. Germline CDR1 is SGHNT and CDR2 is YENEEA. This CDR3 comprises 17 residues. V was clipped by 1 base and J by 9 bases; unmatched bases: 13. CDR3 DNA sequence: TGTGCCAGCAGCTTAGGTCGGAGCGGGGGGCCGTTTGGTGAGCAGTTCTTC. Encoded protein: CASSLGRSGGPFGEQFF. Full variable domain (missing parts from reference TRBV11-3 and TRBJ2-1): EAGVVQSPRYKIIEKKQPVAFWCNPISGHNTLYWYLQNLGQGPELLIRYENEEAVDDSQLPKDRFSAERLKGVDSTLKIQPAELGDSAVYLCASSLGRSGGPFGEQFFGPGTRLTVL.

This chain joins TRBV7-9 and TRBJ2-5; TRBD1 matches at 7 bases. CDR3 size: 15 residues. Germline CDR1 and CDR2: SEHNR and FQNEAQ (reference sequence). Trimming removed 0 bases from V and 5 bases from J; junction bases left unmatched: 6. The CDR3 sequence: CASSLAPRGLETQYF. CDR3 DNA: TGTGCCAGCAGCTTAGCCCCGAGGGGGCTGGAGACCCAGTACTTC.

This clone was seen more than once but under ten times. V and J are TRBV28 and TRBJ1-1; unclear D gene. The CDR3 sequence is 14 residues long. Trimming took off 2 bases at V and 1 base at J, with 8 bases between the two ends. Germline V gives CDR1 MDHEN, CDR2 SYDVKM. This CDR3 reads CASSLGQQNTEAFF. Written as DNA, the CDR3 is TGTGCCAGCAGTTTAGGGCAGCAGAACACTGAAGCTTTCTTT.